These 31 T cell receptor beta chains came from one sample sequenced in a study of cytomegalovirus exposure and HLA in healthy donors. The PCR had 60 Vbeta and 13 Jbeta primers. Sequenced by immunoSEQ multiplex PCR; TCRdb stores in-frame clones only, minus some. The sample has about 140,000 clones, approximately 80% seen once. Sample: PBMCs. These receptors were obtained from a woman in her thirties or forties in good health and CMV-seronegative.

V is TRBV6-6 and J is TRBJ1-5, with 9 bases aligning to TRBD1. With 11 bases clipped from V and 3 bases from J, the junction kept 8 bases outside the gene matches. The CDR3 sequence is 14 residues long. CDR1 and CDR2 (germline): MNHNY, SVGAGI (reference sequence). The CDR3 sequence: CAVQQGANNQPQHF. The CDR3 nucleotides read TGTGCCGTACAACAGGGGGCTAACAATCAGCCCCAGCATTTT.

The V and J genes are TRBV6-5 and TRBJ2-1; TRBD2 might be the D (5 bases). The germline V gene encodes CDR1 MNHEY and CDR2 SVGAGI. Trimming pared 2 bases from V and 2 bases from J, leaving 10 bases between. This CDR3 has 15 residues. The CDR3 bases are TGTGCCAGCAGTTACAAAGGCGGGCCCTACAATGAGCAGTTCTTC. Amino acid sequence: CASSYKGGPYNEQFF.

The chain carries TRBV7-2 and TRBJ2-2, with 10 bases that match TRBD2. Germline V CDR1 and CDR2: SGHTA, FQGNSA. J lost 8 bases, V lost 5 bases, and 11 bases had no gene match. The CDR3 spans 16 residues. CDR3 region: CASSVPGLARGGELFF. CDR3 sequence (DNA): TGTGCCAGCAGCGTACCGGGACTAGCGAGGGGAGGGGAGCTGTTTTTT.

The V and J genes are TRBV25-1 and TRBJ1-2; 9 bases fit TRBD1. V was pared by 8 bases and J by 4 bases, with 17 bases of the junction left unmatched. This CDR3 has 17 residues. From germline, CDR1 is MGHDK and CDR2 SYGVNS. The CDR3 protein is CASSNPPGQGRGYGYTF. Here the CDR3 DNA reads TGTGCCAGCTCAAATCCCCCGGGACAGGGACGTGGCTATGGCTACACCTTC.

The V call is TRBV7-9, the J call TRBJ1-2, with TRBD1 identical over 7 bases. The CDR3 length is 14 residues. Trimming took 5 bases from V and 8 from J; bases not matched to a gene: 11. In germline, CDR1 is SEHNR, CDR2 FQNEAQ (reference sequence). The CDR3 loop reads CASSLMNGQEGYTF. Written as DNA, the CDR3 is TGTGCCAGCAGCCTTATGAATGGACAGGAAGGCTACACCTTC.

The chain is built from TRBV11-2 and TRBJ2-2; 13 nucleotides match TRBD2. Looked up from germline, CDR1 is SGHAT and CDR2 is FQNNGV. J was trimmed by 1 base and V by 6 bases; bases with no gene match: 8. The CDR3 is 18 residues long. The CDR3 spells CASRPPRTSGGNTGELFF. The CDR3 bases are TGTGCCAGCAGACCTCCCAGGACTAGCGGGGGGAACACCGGGGAGCTGTTTTTT.

This rearrangement joins TRBV28 to TRBJ1-4, with 11 bases lining up with TRBD1. Per the germline V gene, CDR1 is MDHEN and CDR2 is SYDVKM. V lost 4 bases and J lost 7; bases outside the gene matches: 5. The CDR3 length is 15 residues. The CDR3, as DNA: TGTGCCAGCAGTTATAGGACAGGGGGCCCTGAAAAACTGTTTTTT. Amino acid sequence: CASSYRTGGPEKLFF.

V gene TRBV4-1 combines with J gene TRBJ2-5; tentatively, D is TRBD1 (5 bases). The germline V gene has CDR1 MGHRA and CDR2 YSYEKL. Deletions cut 0 bases from V and 4 bases from J, with 21 bases between. This CDR3 has 18 residues. CDR3 region: CASSQDLPMTVQGETQYF. The CDR3 DNA reads as TGCGCCAGCAGCCAAGATCTGCCGATGACTGTGCAGGGAGAGACCCAGTACTTC.

The CDR3 DNA reads as TGCGCCAGCAGCCTAGGCCCGGCGGGAGGGTACGGCGAGCAGTACTTC. Its translation: CASSLGPAGGYGEQYF. The chain uses TRBV4-1 and TRBJ2-7; the match to TRBD2 covers 9 bases. The CDR3 sequence is 16 residues long. The V segment lost 4 bases and the J segment 6 bases; nucleotides outside the gene matches: 13. Germline V gene lookup returns CDR1 MGHRA and CDR2 YSYEKL.

The rearrangement links TRBV18 to TRBJ2-3; TRBD1 might be the D (6 bases). The V end lost 3 bases, the J end lost 5 bases, and 9 bases lay between the germline ends. Germline V gene lookup returns CDR1 KGHSH and CDR2 LQKENI. The CDR3 is 13 residues long. This chain's CDR3 is CASSPHREDTQYF. As DNA, the CDR3 is TGTGCCAGCTCACCTCACAGGGAAGATACGCAGTATTTT.

This clone was seen only a few times. J is TRBJ2-2 and V is TRBV5-1; D may be TRBD1 (5 bases). Germline CDR1 SGHRS, CDR2 YFSETQ. There are 14 residues in the CDR3. Trimming left V 1 base short and J 3 bases short, with 7 bases between. The CDR3 loop is CASSLRQYTGELFF. The CDR3 DNA reads TGCGCCAGCAGCTTGAGACAGTACACCGGGGAGCTGTTTTTT.

The chain recombines TRBV9 with TRBJ2-1, with 12 bases aligning to TRBD2. The CDR3 covers 16 residues. The J segment lost 5 bases and the V segment lost 2 bases, leaving 5 bases of the junction unmatched. CDR1 and CDR2 from the germline V gene are SGDLS and YYNGEE. The DNA for the CDR3 is TGTGCCAGCAGCGTCTCTAGCGGGAGGGCCCACAATGAGCAGTTCTTC. This translates into CASSVSSGRAHNEQFF.

The V call is TRBV6-9, the J call TRBJ2-7; 7 positions agree with TRBD1. Germline loops: CDR1 MNHGY, CDR2 SVAAGI. The V gene end was trimmed by 7 bases and the J gene end by 2 bases; junction bases not matched to a gene: 11. This CDR3 spans 15 amino acids. The CDR3 region has the DNA TGTGCCAGCACCCCCACTCAGGGGGTCCCCTACGAGCAGTACTTC. This sequence encodes CASTPTQGVPYEQYF.

V usage is TRBV5-1 and J usage is TRBJ2-3; 7 bases agree with TRBD1. CDR1 and CDR2 (germline): SGHRS, YFSETQ. V trimming: 0 bases; J trimming: 3 bases; junction bases outside the gene matches: 4. This CDR3 comprises 15 residues. CDR3: CASSLGQGLTDTQYF. CDR3 DNA: TGCGCCAGCAGCTTGGGACAGGGTCTGACAGATACGCAGTATTTT.

The rearrangement links TRBV6-1 to TRBJ1-2; perhaps TRBD1 as D (6 bases). Germline V gene lookup returns CDR1 MNHNS and CDR2 SASEGT. This CDR3 spans 14 amino acids. V was pared by 5 bases and J by 2 bases, with 12 bases between. The CDR3: CASSPRTVNYGYTF. In DNA, the CDR3 is TGTGCCAGCAGTCCCCGGACAGTCAACTATGGCTACACCTTC.

The chain employs TRBV27 and TRBJ2-3; 8 positions agree with TRBD2. Germline lookup yields CDR1 MNHEY and CDR2 SMNVEV (reference sequence). V gave up 3 bases and J gave up 2 bases; unmatched junction bases: 4. The CDR3 has 15 amino acids. CDR3 sequence: CASSFIAGLTDTQYF. Written as DNA, the CDR3 is TGTGCCAGCAGTTTCATAGCGGGACTCACAGATACGCAGTATTTT.

The rearrangement links TRBV4-3 to TRBJ2-7, with 9 bases lining up with TRBD1. CDR3 size: 16 residues. Trimming removed 1 base from V and 5 bases from J; junction bases left unmatched: 9. Germline assignment: CDR1 LGHNA and CDR2 YSLEER. This CDR3 is CASSQVAGTGSHEQYF. The CDR3 DNA follows: TGCGCCAGCAGCCAAGTAGCTGGGACAGGGAGCCACGAGCAGTACTTC.

The CDR3 sequence: CASSPPGRYHNEQFF. The DNA of the CDR3 is TGTGCCAGCTCACCACCCGGGAGGTACCACAATGAGCAGTTCTTC. The chain recombines TRBV18 with TRBJ2-1, with TRBD2 matching over 7 bases. Germline assignment: CDR1 KGHSH and CDR2 LQKENI. Germline trimming cut 0 bases from V and 5 bases from J; bases unmatched to any gene: 4. This CDR3 comprises 15 residues.

The rearrangement uses TRBV28 and TRBJ2-7; D remains ambiguous. Germline CDR1 reads MDHEN; CDR2 reads SYDVKM. The CDR3 is 14 amino acids. The V and J ends lost 7 bases and 0 bases respectively, with 13 bases between them. This CDR3 is CASTNSLSSYEQYF. As DNA, the CDR3 is TGTGCCAGCACCAACAGTCTCAGCTCCTACGAGCAGTACTTC.

CDR3 in amino acids: CASSPSTGGALNYGYTF. CDR3 in DNA: TGTGCCAGCAGCCCATCCACAGGGGGCGCCCTTAACTATGGCTACACCTTC. V is TRBV9 and J is TRBJ1-2, with TRBD1 matching over 9 bases. Germline V lookup: CDR1 SGDLS, CDR2 YYNGEE. V lost 4 bases, J lost 1 base, and 11 bases stayed unmatched. The CDR3 consists of 17 residues. The full variable domain, in which reference TRBV9 and TRBJ1-2 provide the parts outside the CDR3, is DSGVTQTPKHLITATGQRVTLRCSPRSGDLSVYWYQQSLDQGLQFLIQYYNGEERAKGNILERFSAQQFPDLHSELNLSSLELGDSALYFCASSPSTGGALNYGYTFGSGTRLTVV.

V is TRBV10-3 and J is TRBJ2-2, with 13 bases identical to TRBD2. V lost 4 bases, J lost 4 bases, and 3 bases stayed unmatched. The length of the CDR3 is 16 residues. Germline V gene sequence: CDR1 ENHRY, CDR2 SYGVKD. In DNA form, the CDR3 reads TGTGCCATCAGTGGGACTAGCGGGAGTGCCACCGGGGAGCTGTTTTTT. Translation: CAISGTSGSATGELFF.

To note about this clone: One junction end disagrees with the germline gene, perhaps due to a read error. Other DNA sequences of this sample code for an identical CDR3. This sequence joins TRBV10-3 and TRBJ1-2; possible D gene TRBD1, 6 bases. CDR3 size: 13 residues. Germline V gene lookup returns CDR1 ENHRY and CDR2 SYGVKD. The chain's CDR3 is CAISEQGNYGYTF. The CDR3 DNA is TGTGCTATCAGCGAACAGGGTAACTATGGCTACACCTTC.

CDR3 sequence reads: CASTARGAGELFF. The CDR3 region has the DNA TGTGCCAGTACTGCCAGGGGGGCCGGGGAGCTGTTTTTT. V gene TRBV19 combines with J gene TRBJ2-2, with a weak D call TRBD1 (7 bases). From germline, CDR1 is LNHDA and CDR2 SQIVND (reference sequence). Trimming pared 7 bases from V and 6 bases from J, leaving 12 bases between. The CDR3 spans 13 residues.

This chain links TRBV4-2 with TRBJ2-7; 11 bases are shared with TRBD2. With V trimmed by 0 bases and J by 2 bases, 12 bases remained unmatched. The germline V gene has CDR1 LGHNA and CDR2 YNFKEQ. The CDR3 is 19 amino acids. The CDR3 DNA sequence: TGTGCCAGCAGCCAAGATGGGGGTAGCGGGAGGGCCGGTCCCTACGAGCAGTACTTC. It specifies CASSQDGGSGRAGPYEQYF.

Written as DNA, the CDR3 is TGTGCCAGCAGCGTAGGAAGGAGCTCCTACGAGCAGTACTTC. Its protein is CASSVGRSSYEQYF. The chain carries TRBV9 and TRBJ2-7; D remains unclear. The CDR3 runs 14 residues. Germline V lookup: CDR1 SGDLS, CDR2 YYNGEE. Between the trimmed V and J ends, which lost 0 bases and 0 bases, there was a span of 7 bases.

V gene TRBV7-9 combines with J gene TRBJ1-1, with D maybe TRBD1 (5 bases). V lost 3 bases and J lost 0, with 11 bases in between. The V gene's germline CDR1 is SEHNR and CDR2 FQNEAQ (reference sequence). The CDR3 sequence is 15 residues long. CDR3 nucleotides: TGTGCCAGCAGCTTTCAGGGCGGGATGAACACTGAAGCTTTCTTT. Translated: CASSFQGGMNTEAFF.

The genes are TRBV6-6 and TRBJ1-5, with 11 positions matching TRBD1. CDR1 and CDR2 (germline): MNHNY, SVGAGI (reference sequence). The CDR3 spans 14 residues. V lost 6 bases and J lost 5; bases outside the gene matches: 3. In DNA form, the CDR3 reads TGTGCCAGCAGATTGGGACAGGGGGATCAGCCCCAGCATTTT. It yields the protein CASRLGQGDQPQHF.

The CDR3 nucleotides read TGTGCCAGTAGTAGTACGCCCTATAGCAATCAGCCCCAGCATTTT. Translation: CASSSTPYSNQPQHF. V and J are TRBV19 and TRBJ1-5; D uncertain. From germline, CDR1 is LNHDA and CDR2 SQIVND (reference sequence). Trimming left V 4 bases short and J 0 bases short, with 10 bases between. The CDR3 has 15 amino acids.

The chain links TRBV12-5 to TRBJ2-3; 8 nucleotides match TRBD1. Germline CDR1 is LGHNT and CDR2 is FRNRAP. V shed 0 bases, J shed 1 base, and the junction held 3 bases outside the gene matches. CDR3 length: 16 amino acids. The CDR3 DNA sequence: TGTGCTAGTGGTTTGGTCCAGGGGGCCGGCACAGATACGCAGTATTTT. Protein: CASGLVQGAGTDTQYF.

The chain recombines TRBV6-5 with TRBJ2-7, with 7 nucleotides matching TRBD2. The junction had 8 bases not matched to a gene; V was cut back by 6 bases and J by 0 bases. The CDR3 covers 15 residues. The V gene's germline CDR1 is MNHEY and CDR2 SVGAGI. This CDR3 reads CASSDEGRASYEQYF. The CDR3 DNA sequence: TGTGCCAGCAGCGACGAAGGGAGGGCCTCCTACGAGCAGTACTTC.

The CDR3 region is CASSSTGLGQPQHF. DNA of the CDR3: TGTGCCAGCAGTTCCACAGGGTTAGGGCAGCCCCAGCATTTT. The genes are TRBV5-8 and TRBJ1-5; the D gene is possibly TRBD1 (6 bases). The CDR3 sequence is 14 residues long. CDR1 is SGHTS, CDR2 YDEGEE, per germline. Trimming took off 5 bases at V and 7 bases at J, with 16 bases between the two ends. Together with reference TRBV5-8 and TRBJ1-5, the CDR3 gives the full variable domain: EAGVTQSPTHLIKTRGQQATLRCSPISGHTSVYWYQQALGLGLQFLLWYDEGEERNRGNFPPRFSGRQFPNYSSELNVNALELEDSALYLCASSSTGLGQPQHFGDGTRLSIL.